This T cell receptor (beta chain) was recorded in a study of blood T cell repertoires in COVID-19. Study details: T cells, B-cell-depleted T cells, or PBMCs supplied cDNA or gDNA.

Germline lookup yields CDR1 DFQATT and CDR2 SNEGSKA (reference sequence). The CDR3 spans 11 residues. Trimming shortened V by 5 bases and J by 5 bases, and 9 bases separated the two germline ends. The protocol was immunoSEQ multiplex PCR, while the TCRdb copy is restricted to in-frame clones and leaves out a portion. The data contain some 300,000 clones, about 87% of them singletons. This receptor was taken from a woman aged 45 to 65 with COVID-19, enrolled during active disease. Input material: peripheral blood. The chain carries TRBV20-1 and TRBJ1-1; tentatively, D is TRBD1 (6 bases). The CDR3: CSADRKTEAFF. In DNA, the CDR3 is TGCAGTGCTGACAGGAAAACTGAAGCTTTCTTT.